This T cell receptor beta chain comes out of a study of cytomegalovirus exposure and HLA in healthy donors. Study-level background: There were under 130 million unique TCR beta sequences, drawn from about 179 million T cells, in an earlier analysis.

This clone was observed a few times. Antigen unknown. Notes on the study in general: In an earlier analysis, most TCR beta V segments were productive about 87% or about 30% of the time. Available immune exposure information covered CMV serostatus only.

With 60 Vbeta and 13 Jbeta primers, the PCR was carried out. Libraries were prepared by immunoSEQ multiplex PCR; TCRdb keeps only in-frame clonotypes and omits some of them. Here the sample spans approximately 160,000 clones, 78% being singletons. Per the germline V gene, CDR1 is LNHDA and CDR2 is SQIVND (reference sequence). Trimming left V 7 bases short and J 2 bases short, with 12 bases between. The CDR3 extends over 14 amino acids. The chain uses TRBV19 and TRBJ1-5; D perhaps matches TRBD1 (6 bases). This sequence originates from a woman aged 45-65 years in good health and CMV-seropositive. Material for sequencing was PBMCs. CDR3 nucleotide sequence: TGTGCCAGTACCAAACAGGGCGGCAATCAGCCCCAGCATTTT. It specifies CASTKQGGNQPQHF.